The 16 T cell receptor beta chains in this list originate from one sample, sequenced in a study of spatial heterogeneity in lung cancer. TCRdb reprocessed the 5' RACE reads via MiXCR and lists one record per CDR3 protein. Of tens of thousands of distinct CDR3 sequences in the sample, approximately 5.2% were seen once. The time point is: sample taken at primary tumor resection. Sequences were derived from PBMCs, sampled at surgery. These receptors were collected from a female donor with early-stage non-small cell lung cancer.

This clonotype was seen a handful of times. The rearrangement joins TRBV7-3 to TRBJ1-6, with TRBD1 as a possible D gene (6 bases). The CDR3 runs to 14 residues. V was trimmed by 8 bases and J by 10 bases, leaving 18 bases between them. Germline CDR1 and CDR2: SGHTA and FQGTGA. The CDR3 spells CASAVRGPGSPLHF. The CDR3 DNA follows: TGTGCCAGCGCAGTCAGGGGACCTGGGTCACCCCTCCACTTT. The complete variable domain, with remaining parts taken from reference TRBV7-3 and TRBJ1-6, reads GAGVSQTPSNKVTEKGKYVELRCDPISGHTALYWYRQSLGQGPEFLIYFQGTGAADDSGLPNDRFFAVRPEGSVSTLKIQRTERGDSAVYLCASAVRGPGSPLHFGNGTRLTVT.

CDR3 residues: CASSTRGLKNTEAFF. The CDR3 nucleotides are TGTGCCAGCAGCACCAGGGGACTGAAGAACACTGAAGCTTTCTTT. The V gene is TRBV5-5, the J gene TRBJ1-1; D possibly corresponds to TRBD1 (6 bases). There are 15 residues in the CDR3. Germline V gene sequence: CDR1 SGHKS, CDR2 YYEKEE (reference sequence). V lost 4 bases and J 1 base, leaving 14 bases between the germline ends.

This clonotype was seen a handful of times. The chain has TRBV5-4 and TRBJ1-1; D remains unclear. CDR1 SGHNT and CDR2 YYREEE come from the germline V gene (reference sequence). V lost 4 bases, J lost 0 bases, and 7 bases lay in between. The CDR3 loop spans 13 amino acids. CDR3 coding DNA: TGTGCCAGCAGCCCCGACATGAACACTGAAGCTTTCTTT. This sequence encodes CASSPDMNTEAFF.

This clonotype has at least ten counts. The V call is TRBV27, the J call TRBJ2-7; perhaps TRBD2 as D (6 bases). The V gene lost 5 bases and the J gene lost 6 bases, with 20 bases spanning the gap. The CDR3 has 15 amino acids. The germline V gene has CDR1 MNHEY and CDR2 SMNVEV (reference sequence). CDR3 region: CASSRGSASSLEQYF. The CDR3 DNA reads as TGTGCCAGCAGTCGGGGGAGCGCCTCCTCCCTCGAGCAGTACTTC.

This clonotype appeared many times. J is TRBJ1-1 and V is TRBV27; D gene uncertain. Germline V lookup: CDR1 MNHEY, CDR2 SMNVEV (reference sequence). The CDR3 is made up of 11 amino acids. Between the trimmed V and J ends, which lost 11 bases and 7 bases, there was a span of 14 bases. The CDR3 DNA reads TGTGCCGGCTCATTAGGAGGTGAAGCTTTCTTT. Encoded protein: CAGSLGGEAFF.

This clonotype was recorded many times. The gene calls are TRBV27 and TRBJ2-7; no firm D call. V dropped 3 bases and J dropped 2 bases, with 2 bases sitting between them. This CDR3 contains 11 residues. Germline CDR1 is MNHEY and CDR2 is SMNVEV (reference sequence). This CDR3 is CASSFPYEQYF. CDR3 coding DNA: TGTGCCAGCAGTTTCCCCTACGAGCAGTACTTC.

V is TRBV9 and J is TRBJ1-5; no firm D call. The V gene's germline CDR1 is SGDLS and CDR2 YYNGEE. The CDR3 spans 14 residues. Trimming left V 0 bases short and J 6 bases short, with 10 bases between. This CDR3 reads CASSVVWIGQPQHF. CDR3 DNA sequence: TGTGCCAGCAGCGTAGTTTGGATCGGTCAGCCCCAGCATTTT.

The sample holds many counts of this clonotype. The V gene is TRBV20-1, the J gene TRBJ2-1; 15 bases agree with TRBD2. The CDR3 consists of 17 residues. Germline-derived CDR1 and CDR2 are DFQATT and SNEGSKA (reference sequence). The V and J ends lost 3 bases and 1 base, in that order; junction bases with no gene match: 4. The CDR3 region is CSASSGLAGGSYNEQFF. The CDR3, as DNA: TGCAGTGCTAGCTCGGGACTAGCGGGGGGATCCTACAATGAGCAGTTCTTC.

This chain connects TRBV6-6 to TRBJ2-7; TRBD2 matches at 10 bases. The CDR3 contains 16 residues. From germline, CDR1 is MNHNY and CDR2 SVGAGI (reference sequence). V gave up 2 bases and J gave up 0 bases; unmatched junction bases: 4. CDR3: CASSYPASGGSYEQYF. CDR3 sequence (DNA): TGTGCCAGCAGTTACCCGGCTAGCGGGGGCTCCTACGAGCAGTACTTC.

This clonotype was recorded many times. The CDR3 sequence is CSARDEVQAFNQPQHF. The CDR3 DNA sequence: TGCAGTGCTAGAGATGAGGTACAGGCCTTTAATCAGCCCCAGCATTTT. The chain couples TRBV20-1 to TRBJ1-5; perhaps TRBD1 as D (5 bases). V was trimmed by 0 bases and J by 4 bases, leaving 16 bases between them. The CDR3 is 16 amino acids. Germline CDR1 and CDR2: DFQATT and SNEGSKA (reference sequence).

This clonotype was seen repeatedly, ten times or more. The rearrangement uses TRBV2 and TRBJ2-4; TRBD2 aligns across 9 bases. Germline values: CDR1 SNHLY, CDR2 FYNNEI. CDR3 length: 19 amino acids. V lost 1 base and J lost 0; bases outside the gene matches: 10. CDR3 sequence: CASSEGYSGGPLAKNIQYF. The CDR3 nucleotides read TGTGCCAGCAGTGAAGGATATAGCGGGGGCCCCCTAGCCAAAAACATTCAGTACTTC.

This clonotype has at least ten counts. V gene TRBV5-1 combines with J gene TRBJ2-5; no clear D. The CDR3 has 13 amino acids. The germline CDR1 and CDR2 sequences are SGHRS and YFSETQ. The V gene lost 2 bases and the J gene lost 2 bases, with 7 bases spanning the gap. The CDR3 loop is CASSLTPQETQYF. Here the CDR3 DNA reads TGCGCCAGCAGCTTAACACCGCAAGAGACCCAGTACTTC. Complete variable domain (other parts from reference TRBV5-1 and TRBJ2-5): KAGVTQTPRYLIKTRGQQVTLSCSPISGHRSVSWYQQTPGQGLQFLFEYFSETQRNKGNFPGRFSGRQFSNSRSEMNVSTLELGDSALYLCASSLTPQETQYFGPGTRLLVL.

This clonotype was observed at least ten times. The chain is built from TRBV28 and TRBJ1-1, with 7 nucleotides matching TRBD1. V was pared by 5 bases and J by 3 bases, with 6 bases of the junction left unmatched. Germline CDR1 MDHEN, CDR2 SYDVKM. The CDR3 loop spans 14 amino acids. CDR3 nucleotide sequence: TGTGCCAGCAGTCCCGGGACAGAATACACTGAAGCTTTCTTT. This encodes CASSPGTEYTEAFF. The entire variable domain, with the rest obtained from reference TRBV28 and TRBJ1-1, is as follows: DVKVTQSSRYLVKRTGEKVFLECVQDMDHENMFWYRQDPGLGLRLIYFSYDVKMKEKGDIPEGYSVSREKKERFSLILESASTNQTSMYLCASSPGTEYTEAFFGQGTRLTVV.

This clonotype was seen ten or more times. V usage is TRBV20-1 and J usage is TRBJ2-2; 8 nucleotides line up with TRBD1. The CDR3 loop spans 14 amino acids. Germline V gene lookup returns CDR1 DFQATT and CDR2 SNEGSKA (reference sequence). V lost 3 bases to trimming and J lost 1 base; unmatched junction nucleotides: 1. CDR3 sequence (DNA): TGCAGTGCTAGGGACAGGGTGAACACCGGGGAGCTGTTTTTT. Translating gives CSARDRVNTGELFF.

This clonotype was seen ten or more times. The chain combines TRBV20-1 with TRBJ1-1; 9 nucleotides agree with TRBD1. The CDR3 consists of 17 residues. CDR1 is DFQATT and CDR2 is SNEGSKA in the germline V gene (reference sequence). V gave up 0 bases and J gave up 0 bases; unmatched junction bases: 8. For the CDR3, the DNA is TGCAGTGCTAGAGACAGGACAGGGGAATCCTTGAACACTGAAGCTTTCTTT. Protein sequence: CSARDRTGESLNTEAFF.

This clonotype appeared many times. The CDR3 reads CASSQDPFTDTQYF. The CDR3 DNA is TGTGCCAGCAGCCAAGACCCCTTCACAGATACGCAGTATTTT. The chain carries TRBV12-3 or TRBV12-4 and TRBJ2-3; D is uncertain. This CDR3 is built from 14 residues. V shed 6 bases and J shed 2 bases, with 12 bases lying between them.